This T cell receptor (beta chain) was recovered during a study of blood T cell repertoires in COVID-19. For the study at large: There were acute and convalescent COVID-19 samples, and they came from the United States, Italy and Spain. Sample material is recorded as cDNA or gDNA derived from T cells, B-cell-depleted T cells, or PBMCs.

Authors' analysis steps: Estimation of nucleated cell counts relied on the amplification of reference gene primers. Some clones are missing from TCRdb's copy, which holds only in-frame ones; the method was immunoSEQ multiplex PCR. That table gives V, J and clone size, and the DNA gave D and trimming. The table includes 90,000 to 130,000 clones, approximately 85% detected once. CDR3 length: 16 residues. In germline, CDR1 is ENHRY, CDR2 SYGVKD. The V gene end was trimmed by 6 bases and the J gene end by 2 bases; junction bases not matched to a gene: 5. The TCR originated in a human donor in a cohort sampled during active COVID-19. Sequencing was carried out using peripheral blood. The chain has TRBV10-3 and TRBJ2-1; 12 nucleotides align to TRBD2. The CDR3 DNA reads as TGTGCCATCAGAACCCCTAGCGGGAGGGCCTACAATGAGCAGTTCTTC. It translates to CAIRTPSGRAYNEQFF.